Reported below is one TCR beta chain. The CDR3 runs 14 residues. The germline gives CDR1 SGHTA, CDR2 FQGNSA. V lost 5 bases and J 3 bases, leaving 14 bases between the germline ends. This entry is derived from a study of blood T cell repertoires in COVID-19. Across the whole study: PBMCs, B-cell-depleted T cells, or T cells provided the cDNA or gDNA that made up the material.

Profiling relied on immunoSEQ multiplex PCR, and the TCRdb table lists in-frame clones only, not all of them. The repertoire includes a few hundred thousand clones, roughly 86% of them detected once, and about 2.1% sits in the top ten. The chain links TRBV7-2 to TRBJ2-7; TRBD1 is a possible D gene (5 bases). Sequences were obtained from peripheral blood. The receptor was derived from a woman aged 45 to 65 with acute or convalescent COVID-19. In nucleotides, the CDR3 is TGTGCCAGCAGCCCAGATAGTGACAGCTACGAGCAGTACTTC. Its protein is CASSPDSDSYEQYF.